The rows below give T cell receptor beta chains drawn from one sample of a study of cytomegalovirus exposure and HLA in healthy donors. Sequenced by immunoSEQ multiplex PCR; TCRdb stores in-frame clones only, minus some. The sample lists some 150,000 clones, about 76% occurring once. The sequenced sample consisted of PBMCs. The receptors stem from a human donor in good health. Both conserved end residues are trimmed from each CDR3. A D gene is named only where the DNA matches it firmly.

ASLSSGRFHEQY TRBV12-5 12 TRBD2
ASSPEPVASDGYT TRBV7-9 13 .
ATSRRLLARTDTQY TRBV15 14 TRBD2
ASSLSGRAEAF TRBV10-1 11 .
ASSFGGTYNEQF TRBV7-9 12 .
ASRSTGGGPPEAF TRBV6-6 13 .
ASSQPSEASYEQY TRBV4-1 13 .
ASSPGGLNTEAF TRBV27 12 .
ASSGRGLTIEKNIQY TRBV19 15 .
ASRAGGGHQQGWTGETQY TRBV2 18 TRBD2
ASASGSPNEQF TRBV11-2 11 TRBD2
SVNALQGRNTEAF TRBV29-1 13 TRBD1
ASSRYSSTDTQY TRBV19 12 .
ASRGGANYEQY TRBV28 11 .
ATSKDDRSYGYT TRBV15 12 .
AIRVAGSHGNEQF TRBV10-3 13 TRBD2
ASSQEGTSGSSYEQY TRBV4-2 15 TRBD2
ASSLNPGMGQPQH TRBV11-2 13 .
ASSSTRSGGYSNQPQH TRBV19 16 TRBD1
ASSLGQGFQPQH TRBV13 12 TRBD1
ASSSFGGANVLT TRBV27 12 .
ASSRSGEAYEQY TRBV4-3 12 .
ASSFQPGTTYEQY TRBV7-8 13 TRBD2
ATGGSGTDTQY TRBV5-1 11 TRBD2
AISAEARTGEKLF TRBV10-3 13 .
ASSRRLALQETQY TRBV7-2 13 .
ASSEPGTVQETQY TRBV6-1 13 TRBD1
ASSAGQFNYEQY TRBV6-5 12 .
ASRHPLEWETQY TRBV27 12 .
ASSYNPTGSNTEAF TRBV5-1 14 .